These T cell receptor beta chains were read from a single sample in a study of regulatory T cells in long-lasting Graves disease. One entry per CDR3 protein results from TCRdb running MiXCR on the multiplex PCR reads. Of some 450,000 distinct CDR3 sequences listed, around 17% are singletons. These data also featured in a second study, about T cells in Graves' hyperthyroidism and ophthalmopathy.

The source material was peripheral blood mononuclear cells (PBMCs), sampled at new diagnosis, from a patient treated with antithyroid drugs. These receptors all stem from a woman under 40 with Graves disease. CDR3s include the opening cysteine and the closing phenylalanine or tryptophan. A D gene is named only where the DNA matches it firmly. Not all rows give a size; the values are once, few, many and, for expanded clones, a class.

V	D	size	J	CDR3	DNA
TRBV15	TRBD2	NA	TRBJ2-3	CATSRHRTSGRADTQYF	TGTGCCACCAGCAGACATCGGACTAGCGGGAGGGCAGATACGCAGTATTTT
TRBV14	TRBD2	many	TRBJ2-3	CASSQDPAGSTDTQYF	TGTGCCAGCAGCCAAGACCCAGCGGGGTCCACAGATACGCAGTATTTT
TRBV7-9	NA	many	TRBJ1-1	CASSSVGEAFF	TGTGCCAGCAGCTCGGTGGGTGAAGCTTTCTTT
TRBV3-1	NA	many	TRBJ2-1	CASSHISELGEQFF	TGTGCCAGCAGCCACATTAGCGAGCTCGGTGAGCAGTTCTTC
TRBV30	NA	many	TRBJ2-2	CAWKSFLISGELFF	TGTGCCTGGAAAAGTTTTTTGATATCCGGGGAGCTGTTTTTT
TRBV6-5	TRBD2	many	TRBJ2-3	CASSSPNSGSSDTQYF	TGTGCCAGCAGTTCGCCGAATAGCGGGAGCTCAGATACGCAGTATTTT
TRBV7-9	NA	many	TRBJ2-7	CASNHGWDEQYF	TGTGCCAGCAACCACGGTTGGGACGAGCAGTACTTC
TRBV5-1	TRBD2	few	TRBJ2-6	CASSLLSGRLFLTF	TGCGCCAGCAGCTTGTTGAGCGGGAGGCTCTTCCTGACTTTC
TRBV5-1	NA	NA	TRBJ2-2	CAVERNTGELFF	TGCGCCGTTGAAAGGAACACCGGGGAGCTGTTTTTT
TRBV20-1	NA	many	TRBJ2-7	CSASNPEGEQYF	TGCAGTGCTAGTAACCCAGAGGGCGAGCAGTACTTC
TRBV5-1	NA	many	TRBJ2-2	CASRSSTNTGELFF	TGCGCCAGCAGGTCCAGCACCAACACCGGGGAGCTGTTTTTT
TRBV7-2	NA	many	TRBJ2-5	CASSHPRTRGYEETQYF	TGTGCCAGCAGTCATCCCCGGACCAGGGGTTACGAAGAGACCCAGTACTTC
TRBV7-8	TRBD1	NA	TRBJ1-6	CASSLNRGDNSPLHF	TGTGCCAGCAGCTTAAACAGGGGCGACAATTCACCCCTCCACTTT
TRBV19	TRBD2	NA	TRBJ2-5	CASAGGLQETQYF	TGTGCGAGTGCGGGGGGGCTCCAAGAGACCCAGTACTTC
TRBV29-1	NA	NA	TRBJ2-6	CSADLTGANVLTF	TGCAGCGCTGACCTCACTGGGGCCAACGTCCTGACTTTC
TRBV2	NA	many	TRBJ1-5	CASSETPNQPQHF	TGTGCCAGCAGTGAAACACCTAATCAGCCCCAGCATTTT
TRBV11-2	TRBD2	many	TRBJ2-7	CTSSRPKGGPTIQYF	TGTACCAGCAGTCGTCCTAAGGGAGGGCCTACGATCCAGTACTTC
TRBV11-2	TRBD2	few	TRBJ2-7	CASSLGALLADYEQYF	TGTGCCAGCAGCTTAGGAGCATTACTAGCGGACTACGAGCAGTACTTC
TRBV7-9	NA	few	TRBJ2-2	CASSPTVGELFF	TGTGCCAGCAGCCCTACGGTCGGGGAGCTGTTTTTT
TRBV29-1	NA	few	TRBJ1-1	CSFGRQNTEAFF	TGCAGCTTCGGACGACAGAACACTGAAGCTTTCTTT
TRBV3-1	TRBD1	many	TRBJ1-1	CASKDRDRNTEAFF	TGTGCCAGCAAAGACCGGGACAGGAACACTGAAGCTTTCTTT
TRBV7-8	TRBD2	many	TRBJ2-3	CASSWTSGDTDTQYF	TGTGCCAGCAGCTGGACTAGCGGGGACACAGATACGCAGTATTTT
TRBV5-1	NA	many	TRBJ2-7	CASSLAFEGAREQYF	TGCGCCAGCAGCTTGGCATTTGAGGGAGCGAGGGAGCAGTACTTC
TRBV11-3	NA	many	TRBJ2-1	CASSKRSYNEQFF	TGTGCCAGCAGCAAACGATCTTACAATGAGCAGTTCTTC
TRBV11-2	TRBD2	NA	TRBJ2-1	CASSPYRTSGIYNEQFF	TGTGCCAGCAGCCCATATCGGACTAGCGGGATATACAATGAGCAGTTCTTC
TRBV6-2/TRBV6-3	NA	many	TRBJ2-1	CASTRYTYNEQFF	TGTGCCAGCACTCGGTATACCTACAATGAGCAGTTCTTC
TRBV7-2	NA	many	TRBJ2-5	CASRRTNQETQYF	TGTGCCAGCAGGCGGACGAACCAAGAGACCCAGTACTTC
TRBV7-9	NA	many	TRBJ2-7	CASSLSPSSYEQYF	TGTGCCAGCAGCTTATCCCCGAGCTCCTACGAGCAGTACTTC
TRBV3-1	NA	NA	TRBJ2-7	CASSPNPYEQYF	TGTGCCAGCAGCCCGAATCCCTACGAGCAGTACTTC
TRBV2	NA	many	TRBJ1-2	CASSEADYGYTF	TGTGCCAGCAGTGAAGCAGACTATGGCTACACCTTC
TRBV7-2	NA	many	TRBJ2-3	CASSLQRGRGDTQYF	TGTGCCAGCAGCTTACAAAGGGGTAGGGGAGATACGCAGTATTTT
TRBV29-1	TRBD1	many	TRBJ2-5	CSVDFLGQGETQYF	TGCAGCGTTGACTTTCTCGGACAGGGGGAGACCCAGTACTTC
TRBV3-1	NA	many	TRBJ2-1	CASSQAGGRGEYEQFF	TGTGCCAGCAGCCAAGCGGGGGGCAGGGGCGAGTATGAGCAGTTCTTC
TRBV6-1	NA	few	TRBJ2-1	CASSPNNEQFF	TGTGCCAGCAGTCCGAACAATGAGCAGTTCTTC
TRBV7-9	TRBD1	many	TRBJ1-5	CASGAPGTGGWQPQHF	TGTGCCAGCGGGGCCCCGGGGACAGGGGGATGGCAGCCCCAGCATTTT
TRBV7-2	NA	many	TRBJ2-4	CASSLGFGSLAKNIQYF	TGTGCCAGCAGCTTAGGGTTCGGGTCTCTAGCCAAAAACATTCAGTACTTC
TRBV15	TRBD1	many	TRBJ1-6	CATSREGTAYNSPLHF	TGTGCCACCAGCAGAGAAGGGACAGCCTATAATTCACCCCTCCACTTT
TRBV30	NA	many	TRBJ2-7	CAWSKEVNSYEQYF	TGTGCCTGGAGTAAAGAAGTCAACTCCTACGAGCAGTACTTC
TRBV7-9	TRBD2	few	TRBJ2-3	CASSIWTSGTDTQYF	TGTGCCAGCAGCATATGGACTAGCGGCACAGATACGCAGTATTTT
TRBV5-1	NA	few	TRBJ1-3	CASSFGASGNTIYF	TGCGCCAGCAGCTTTGGGGCCTCTGGAAACACCATATATTTT
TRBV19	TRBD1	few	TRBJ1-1	CASSPGQGHTEAFF	TGTGCCAGTAGTCCCGGACAGGGGCACACTGAAGCTTTCTTT
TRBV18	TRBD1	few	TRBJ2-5	CASSPETGTETQYF	TGTGCCAGCTCACCAGAGACAGGGACAGAGACCCAGTACTTC
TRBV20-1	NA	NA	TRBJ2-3	CSASDRLVSADTQYF	TGCAGTGCCTCAGACCGACTGGTCTCGGCAGATACGCAGTATTTT
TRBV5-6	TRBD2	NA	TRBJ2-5	CASSPTSGRAQETQYF	TGTGCCAGCAGCCCGACTAGCGGGAGGGCCCAAGAGACCCAGTACTTC
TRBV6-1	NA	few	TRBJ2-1	CASSNGNEQFF	TGTGCCAGCAGTAACGGCAATGAGCAGTTCTTC
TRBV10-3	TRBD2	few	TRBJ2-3	CAISGYHGGGRRTDTQYF	TGTGCCATCAGTGGATATCACGGCGGGGGGCGACGGACAGATACGCAGTATTTT
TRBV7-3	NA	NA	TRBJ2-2	CASSLRGALIPGELFF	TGTGCCAGCAGCTTACGGGGGGCGCTAATTCCCGGGGAGCTGTTTTTT
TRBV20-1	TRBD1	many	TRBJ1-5	CSALLTGDSNQPQHF	TGCAGTGCCCTACTTACAGGGGATAGCAATCAGCCCCAGCATTTT